One sample yielded the 17 T cell receptor beta chains listed below, sequenced in a study of T cells in Graves' hyperthyroidism and ophthalmopathy. From RNA transcripts, TCR beta CDR3 regions were amplified. The HTBI primer set drove a first-round RT-PCR of the TCR CDR3. MiXCR, applied by TCRdb to the multiplex PCR reads, yields one record per CDR3 protein. Of roughly 580,000 distinct CDR3 sequences listed, roughly 14% are singletons. The sequenced sample was blood. These receptors all come from a woman aged 25 to 45 with Graves' hyperthyroidism that later progressed to Graves' ophthalmopathy.

This sequence joins TRBV28 and TRBJ1-1; TRBD1 might be the D (5 bases). V was shortened by 1 base and J by 0 bases, with 12 bases between the two germline ends. In germline, CDR1 is MDHEN, CDR2 SYDVKM. The CDR3 is 16 amino acids. The CDR3 is CASSLSTGDMNTEAFF. The CDR3 DNA reads TGTGCCAGCAGTTTATCAACAGGTGACATGAACACTGAAGCTTTCTTT.

This clonotype came up many times. The chain links TRBV6-1 to TRBJ2-2, with 8 bases fitting TRBD2. V was pared by 7 bases and J by 4 bases, with 17 bases of the junction left unmatched. This CDR3 comprises 18 residues. Germline loops: CDR1 MNHNS, CDR2 SASEGT. The CDR3 DNA is TGTGCCAGCATCGACGGGGGACGGACTAGCCCCGGCACCGGGGAGCTGTTTTTT. Protein sequence: CASIDGGRTSPGTGELFF.

This clonotype was found many times. V is TRBV27 and J is TRBJ2-7, with D possibly matching TRBD1 (5 bases). The V and J ends lost 10 bases and 4 bases respectively, with 20 bases between them. The CDR3 covers 14 residues. In germline, CDR1 is MNHEY, CDR2 SMNVEV (reference sequence). This CDR3 is CAIGPSTGVYEQYF. Written as DNA, the CDR3 is TGTGCCATCGGGCCTTCTACAGGAGTTTACGAGCAGTACTTC.

This chain joins TRBV30 and TRBJ2-2; tentative D call: TRBD1 (6 bases). Germline V lookup: CDR1 GTSNPN, CDR2 SVGIG (reference sequence). V was cut by 0 bases and J by 5 bases, with 13 bases left in between. The CDR3 is made up of 15 amino acids. CDR3 sequence: CAWSVLKQGTGELFF. As DNA, the CDR3 is TGTGCCTGGAGTGTACTCAAACAGGGAACCGGGGAGCTGTTTTTT.

A word on this clonotype: This is likely a read error, given that the CDR3 carries no conserved phenylalanine or tryptophan at its end. The gene calls are TRBV7-9 and TRBJ2-7; the D gene could be TRBD1 or TRBD2 (5 bases each). The V and J ends lost 4 bases and 6 bases respectively, with 13 bases between them. CDR1 is SEHNR, CDR2 FQNEAQ, per germline (reference sequence). The CDR3 runs to 13 residues. The CDR3 reads CASSSEGWGEQYL. The DNA for the CDR3 is TGTGCCAGCAGCTCCGAGGGGTGGGGCGAGCAGTACCTC.

The chain has TRBV5-4 and TRBJ1-4; unclear D gene. Per the germline V gene, CDR1 is SGHNT and CDR2 is YYREEE (reference sequence). The CDR3 contains 15 residues. Trimming took 9 bases from V and 4 from J, leaving 19 bases between them. CDR3 DNA: TGTGCCACCGCGAGAAAATTGGGGAATAATGAAAAACTGTTTTTT. As protein: CATARKLGNNEKLFF.

This clonotype was observed at least ten times. The chain recombines TRBV30 with TRBJ1-5; D is uncertain. The CDR3 has 16 residues. V gave up 0 bases and J gave up 4 bases, with 16 bases separating them. Germline V gives CDR1 GTSNPN, CDR2 SVGIG (reference sequence). In DNA, the CDR3 is TGTGCCTGGAGTGTAGTCGGCCAGGACGTTAATCAGCCCCAGCATTTT. Translated, it gives CAWSVVGQDVNQPQHF.

This chain uses TRBV27 with TRBJ2-7; 8 nucleotides agree with TRBD1. The trim removed 5 bases at V and 6 bases at J, leaving 9 bases unmatched. CDR1 is MNHEY and CDR2 is SMNVEV in the germline V gene (reference sequence). This CDR3 comprises 14 residues. The CDR3 region has the DNA TGTGCCAGCAGTCGCCCGGACAGGGACCGCGAGCAGTACTTC. Amino acid sequence: CASSRPDRDREQYF.

This clonotype was counted at least ten times. The rearrangement links TRBV7-8 to TRBJ2-3; TRBD2 matches at 14 bases. This CDR3 has 19 residues. The germline gives CDR1 SGHVS, CDR2 FQNEAQ. J was trimmed by 2 bases and V by 4 bases; bases with no gene match: 11. The CDR3 sequence is CASSSRLAGGVDFTDTQYF. The CDR3 bases are TGTGCCAGCAGCTCCAGACTAGCGGGAGGGGTGGACTTCACAGATACGCAGTATTTT. Variable domain in full (rest from reference TRBV7-8 and TRBJ2-3): GAGVSQSPRYKVAKRGQDVALRCDPISGHVSLFWYQQALGQGPEFLTYFQNEAQLDKSGLPSDRFFAERPEGSVSTLKIQRTQQEDSAVYLCASSSRLAGGVDFTDTQYFGPGTRLTVL.

This clonotype was observed many times. The CDR3 coding sequence is TGTGCCAGCAGTCGAACCGGGACAGGGGCCCTCTACGAGCAGTACTTC. Protein: CASSRTGTGALYEQYF. The gene calls are TRBV6-1 and TRBJ2-7, with 10 bases identical to TRBD1. Germline lookup yields CDR1 MNHNS and CDR2 SASEGT. CDR3 length: 16 amino acids. J was trimmed by 3 bases and V by 5 bases; bases with no gene match: 10.

This clonotype came up a few times. The chain links TRBV6-2 or TRBV6-3 to TRBJ2-5, with 8 bases matching TRBD1. The CDR3 totals 14 residues. The V and J ends lost 6 bases and 13 bases, in that order; junction bases with no gene match: 16. Germline V lookup: CDR1 MNHEY, CDR2 SVGEGT. In DNA form, the CDR3 reads TGTGCCAGCAGCGAACCCGGGACAGGCCTGGTGGGGTACTTC. Translation: CASSEPGTGLVGYF.

There are many counts of this clonotype. This chain links TRBV30 with TRBJ1-1; 9 nucleotides agree with TRBD1. V was pared by 2 bases and J by 9 bases, with 7 bases of the junction left unmatched. Germline lookup yields CDR1 GTSNPN and CDR2 SVGIG (reference sequence). The CDR3 extends over 13 amino acids. CDR3 residues: CAWSRGQGLKAFF. The CDR3 nucleotides are TGTGCCTGGAGTCGGGGACAGGGACTAAAAGCTTTCTTT. Full variable domain (outside the CDR3, taken from reference TRBV30 and TRBJ1-1): SQTIHQWPATLVQPVGSPLSLECTVEGTSNPNLYWYRQAAGRGLQLLFYSVGIGQISSEVPQNLSASRPQDRQFILSSKKLLLSDSGFYLCAWSRGQGLKAFFGQGTRLTVV.

This clonotype was observed at least ten times. V and J are TRBV7-3 and TRBJ2-1, with TRBD2 matching 12 bases. The CDR3 spans 16 residues. Germline trimming cut 5 bases from V and 5 bases from J; bases unmatched to any gene: 7. The germline V gene encodes CDR1 SGHTA and CDR2 FQGTGA. CDR3 region: CASSPTSGRFDNEQFF. In DNA, the CDR3 is TGTGCCAGCAGCCCCACTAGCGGGAGGTTTGACAATGAGCAGTTCTTC.

This chain links TRBV5-4 with TRBJ2-5, with 8 bases that match TRBD2. V shed 0 bases, J shed 4 bases, and the junction held 5 bases outside the gene matches. Germline CDR1 is SGHNT and CDR2 is YYREEE (reference sequence). The CDR3 totals 15 residues. The CDR3 region is CASSLDLAGLETQYF. In DNA form, the CDR3 reads TGTGCCAGCAGCTTGGACTTAGCGGGACTAGAGACCCAGTACTTC.

This clonotype was recorded a few times. The chain couples TRBV20-1 to TRBJ2-7; 7 bases match TRBD1. Germline loops: CDR1 DFQATT, CDR2 SNEGSKA (reference sequence). The CDR3 sequence is 14 residues long. Trimming took 6 bases from V and 2 from J; bases not matched to a gene: 10. CDR3 amino acids: CSAQTGADAYEQYF. As DNA, the CDR3 is TGCAGTGCACAAACAGGGGCGGACGCCTACGAGCAGTACTTC.

In its sample, this clonotype was seen many times. The chain couples TRBV30 to TRBJ1-6; 9 bases agree with TRBD1. CDR1 and CDR2 (germline): GTSNPN, SVGIG (reference sequence). CDR3 length equals 14 residues. V lost 3 bases, J lost 7 bases, and 4 bases stayed unmatched. CDR3 in amino acids: CAWSRDRENSPLHF. CDR3 coding DNA: TGTGCCTGGAGCCGGGACAGGGAAAATTCACCCCTCCACTTT. Full variable domain (rest looked up from reference TRBV30 and TRBJ1-6): SQTIHQWPATLVQPVGSPLSLECTVEGTSNPNLYWYRQAAGRGLQLLFYSVGIGQISSEVPQNLSASRPQDRQFILSSKKLLLSDSGFYLCAWSRDRENSPLHFGNGTRLTVT.

The sample holds a few counts of this clonotype. The gene calls are TRBV20-1 and TRBJ1-2; maybe TRBD1 (5 bases). Trimming pared 5 bases from V and 4 bases from J, leaving 11 bases between. Germline assignment: CDR1 DFQATT and CDR2 SNEGSKA (reference sequence). The CDR3 extends over 12 amino acids. In DNA, the CDR3 is TGCAGTGCTGCGGGCGGGGGCTATGGCTACACCTTC. Translated: CSAAGGGYGYTF.